The clone carrying this T cell receptor (beta chain) was counted ten times or more. Its antigen is undetermined. These data come from a study of T cell repertoires in cytomegalovirus infection. The overall study: In public TCR beta signatures, there were indications of both CMV infection and matching HLA type. Study results and caveats: What dominated the ex vivo response were HLA-C-restricted CMV-specific TCR beta clonotypes. The cumulative frequency of public TCR beta families identified carriers of CMV plus the relevant HLA.

Germline assignment: CDR1 SGHTA and CDR2 FQGNSA. The CDR3 sequence is 13 residues long. Trimming left V 0 bases short and J 8 bases short, with 8 bases between. MiXCR was run by TCRdb on the reads, yielding one entry per CDR3 protein. The repertoire has 200,000 to 300,000 distinct CDR3 sequences, roughly 9.1% of them found once; the top ten carry around 16%. The receptor was derived from a human donor in good health (CMV status not recorded). Some clones in this sample may be carry-over from other donors' samples. The sequenced material came from PBMCs. V usage is TRBV7-2 and J usage is TRBJ2-1; D gene unclear. The CDR3 sequence: CASSLAGPHEQFF. The CDR3 nucleotides are TGTGCCAGCAGCTTAGCGGGCCCTCATGAGCAGTTCTTC.